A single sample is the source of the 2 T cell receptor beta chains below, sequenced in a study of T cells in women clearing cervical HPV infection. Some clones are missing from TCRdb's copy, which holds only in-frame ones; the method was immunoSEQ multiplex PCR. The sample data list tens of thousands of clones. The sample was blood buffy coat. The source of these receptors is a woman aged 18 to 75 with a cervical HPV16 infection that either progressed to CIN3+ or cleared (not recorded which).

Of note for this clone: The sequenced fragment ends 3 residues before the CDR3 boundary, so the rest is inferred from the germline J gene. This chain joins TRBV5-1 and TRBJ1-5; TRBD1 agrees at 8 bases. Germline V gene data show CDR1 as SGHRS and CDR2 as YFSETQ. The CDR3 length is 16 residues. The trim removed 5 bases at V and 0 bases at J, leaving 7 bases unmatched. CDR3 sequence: CASSPSGGFSNQPQHF. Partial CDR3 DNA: TGCGCCAGCAGTCCTTCAGGGGGCTTTAGCAATCAGCCC.

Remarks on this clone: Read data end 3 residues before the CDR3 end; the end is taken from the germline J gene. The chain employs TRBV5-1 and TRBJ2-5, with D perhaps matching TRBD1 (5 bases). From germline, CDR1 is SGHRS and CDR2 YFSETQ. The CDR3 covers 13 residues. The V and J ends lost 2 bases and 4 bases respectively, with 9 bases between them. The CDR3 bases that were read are TGCGCCAGCAGCTTTGGGCAGGGAGAGACC. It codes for CASSFGQGET. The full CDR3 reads CASSFGQGETQYF.